This T cell receptor (beta chain) is from a study of somatic mutations in cytotoxic T cells in rheumatoid arthritis. Broader study findings: Nothing was done to adjust for multiple comparisons when TRBV07 showed up slightly less in rheumatoid arthritis patients.

Between the trimmed V and J ends, which lost 7 bases and 1 base, there was a span of 16 bases. The CDR3 is 15 residues long. Germline CDR1 and CDR2: LNHNV and YYDKDF (reference sequence). Concerning this clone: The antigen is undetermined.

The table came from immunoSEQ multiplex PCR; TCRdb's copy has only in-frame clones and leaves some out. The repertoire has 17,000 or so clones, roughly 80% of them found once; the top ten carry approximately 4.6%. The chain employs TRBV15 and TRBJ1-1; D gene uncertain. The material sequenced was CD8+ T cells sorted from blood. This sequence originates from an adult with rheumatoid arthritis. In DNA, the CDR3 is TGTGCCACCACCCGGGGAGGGAGGCAGAACACTGAAGCTTTCTTT. Amino acid sequence: CATTRGGRQNTEAFF. Using reference TRBV15 and TRBJ1-1 for the parts outside the CDR3, the full variable domain is DAMVIQNPRYQVTQFGKPVTLSCSQTLNHNVMYWYQQKSSQAPKLLFHYYDKDFNNEADTPDNFQSRRPNTSFCFLDIRSPGLGDTAMYLCATTRGGRQNTEAFFGQGTRLTVV.